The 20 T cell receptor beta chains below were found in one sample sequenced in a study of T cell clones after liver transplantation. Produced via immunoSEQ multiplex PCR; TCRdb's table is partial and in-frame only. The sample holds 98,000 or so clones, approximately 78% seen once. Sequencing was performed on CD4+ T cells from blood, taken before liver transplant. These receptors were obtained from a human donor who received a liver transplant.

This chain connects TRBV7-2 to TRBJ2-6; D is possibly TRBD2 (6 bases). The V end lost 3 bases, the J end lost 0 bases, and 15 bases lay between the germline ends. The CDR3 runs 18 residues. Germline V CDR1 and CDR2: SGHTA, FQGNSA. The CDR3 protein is CASSLVAGRSSGANVLTF. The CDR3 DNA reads TGTGCCAGCAGCTTGGTGGCGGGGAGAAGCTCTGGGGCCAACGTCCTGACTTTC.

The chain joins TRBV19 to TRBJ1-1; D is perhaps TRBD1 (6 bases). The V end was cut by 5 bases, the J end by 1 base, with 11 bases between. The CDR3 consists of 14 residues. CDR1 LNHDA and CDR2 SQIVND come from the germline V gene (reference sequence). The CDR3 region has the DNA TGTGCCAGTAGTCTACAGACAGGGAACACTGAAGCTTTCTTT. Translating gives CASSLQTGNTEAFF.

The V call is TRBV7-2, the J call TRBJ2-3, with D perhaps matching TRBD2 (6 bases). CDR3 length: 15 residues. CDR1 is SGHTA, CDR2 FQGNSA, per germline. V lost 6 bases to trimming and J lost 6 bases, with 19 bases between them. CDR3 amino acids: CASRSSSGGPDTQYF. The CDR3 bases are TGTGCCAGCAGATCCTCTTCAGGAGGGCCGGATACGCAGTATTTT.

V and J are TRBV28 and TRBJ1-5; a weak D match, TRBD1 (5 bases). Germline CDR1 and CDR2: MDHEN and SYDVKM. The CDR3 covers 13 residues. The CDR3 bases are TGTGCTGCCCACGGGGGGTCGTTTCAGCCCCAGCATTTT. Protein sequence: CAAHGGSFQPQHF.

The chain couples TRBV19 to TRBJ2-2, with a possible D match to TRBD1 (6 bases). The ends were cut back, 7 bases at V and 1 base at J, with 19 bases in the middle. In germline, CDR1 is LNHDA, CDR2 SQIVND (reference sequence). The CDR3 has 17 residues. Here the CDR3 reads CASNPSGAALNTGELFF. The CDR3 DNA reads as TGTGCCAGTAACCCGTCAGGGGCCGCCCTGAACACCGGGGAGCTGTTTTTT. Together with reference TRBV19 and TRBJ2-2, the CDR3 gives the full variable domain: DGGITQSPKYLFRKEGQNVTLSCEQNLNHDAMYWYRQDPGQGLRLIYYSQIVNDFQKGDIAEGYSVSREKKESFPLTVTSAQKNPTAFYLCASNPSGAALNTGELFFGEGSRLTVL.

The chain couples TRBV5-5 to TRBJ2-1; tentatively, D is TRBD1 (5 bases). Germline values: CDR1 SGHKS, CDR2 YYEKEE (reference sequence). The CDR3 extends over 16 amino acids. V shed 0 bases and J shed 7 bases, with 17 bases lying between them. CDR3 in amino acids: CASSLGVVAGRNEQFF. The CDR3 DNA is TGTGCCAGCAGCTTGGGAGTAGTGGCAGGGCGGAATGAGCAGTTCTTC.

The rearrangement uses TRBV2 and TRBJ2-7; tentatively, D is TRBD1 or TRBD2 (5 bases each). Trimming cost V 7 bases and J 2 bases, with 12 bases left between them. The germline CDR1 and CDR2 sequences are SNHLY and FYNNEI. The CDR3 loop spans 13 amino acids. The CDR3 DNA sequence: TGTGCCAGCAATAGGGACCATACCTACGAGCAGTACTTC. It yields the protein CASNRDHTYEQYF.

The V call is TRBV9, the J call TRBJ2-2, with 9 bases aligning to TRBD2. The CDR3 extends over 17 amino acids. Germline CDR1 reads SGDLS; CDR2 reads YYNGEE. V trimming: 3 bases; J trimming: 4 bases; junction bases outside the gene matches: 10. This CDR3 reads CASSAPRAGGFTGELFF. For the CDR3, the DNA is TGTGCCAGCAGCGCCCCTCGAGCGGGGGGTTTCACCGGGGAGCTGTTTTTT. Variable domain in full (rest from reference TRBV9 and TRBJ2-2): DSGVTQTPKHLITATGQRVTLRCSPRSGDLSVYWYQQSLDQGLQFLIQYYNGEERAKGNILERFSAQQFPDLHSELNLSSLELGDSALYFCASSAPRAGGFTGELFFGEGSRLTVL.

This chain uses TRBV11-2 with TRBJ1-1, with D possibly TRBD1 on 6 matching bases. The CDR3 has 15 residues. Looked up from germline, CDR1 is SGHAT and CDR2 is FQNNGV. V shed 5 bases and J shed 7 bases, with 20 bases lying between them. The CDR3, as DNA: TGTGCCAGCAGCCCCGGGGGTAGGGGGTCGTTTGAAGCTTTCTTT. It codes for CASSPGGRGSFEAFF.

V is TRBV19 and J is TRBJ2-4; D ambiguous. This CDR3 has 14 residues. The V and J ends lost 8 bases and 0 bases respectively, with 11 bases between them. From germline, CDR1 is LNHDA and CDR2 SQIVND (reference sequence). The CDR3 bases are TGTGCCAGTTCGGCCGCCCTAGCCAAAAACATTCAGTACTTC. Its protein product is CASSAALAKNIQYF.

CDR3 nucleotides: TGTGCCAGCTCTGGGGGCTTAAATCAGCCCCAGCATTTT. Residues: CASSGGLNQPQHF. The chain combines TRBV18 with TRBJ1-5; D is perhaps TRBD1 (6 bases). Germline V gene sequence: CDR1 KGHSH, CDR2 LQKENI. Trimming shortened V by 6 bases and J by 4 bases, and 10 bases separated the two germline ends. The CDR3 loop spans 13 amino acids. The full variable domain, completed using reference TRBV18 and TRBJ1-5, is NAGVMQNPRHLVRRRGQEARLRCSPMKGHSHVYWYRQLPEEGLKFMVYLQKENIIDESGMPKERFSAEFPKEGPSILRIQQVVRGDSAAYFCASSGGLNQPQHFGDGTRLSIL.

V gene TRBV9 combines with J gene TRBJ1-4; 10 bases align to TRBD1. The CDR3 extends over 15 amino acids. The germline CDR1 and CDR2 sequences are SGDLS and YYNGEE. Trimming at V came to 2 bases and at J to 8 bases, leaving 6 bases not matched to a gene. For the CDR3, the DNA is TGTGCCAGCAGCGTCCGGGACAGGGGAGGCGAAAAACTGTTTTTT. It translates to CASSVRDRGGEKLFF.

The DNA of the CDR3 is TGTGCCAGCAGCTTATGGGCTAGCGGGGGATCGCCGGGCGAGCAGTACTTC. Protein product: CASSLWASGGSPGEQYF. The rearrangement links TRBV7-3 to TRBJ2-7; TRBD2 matches at 10 bases. The length of the CDR3 is 17 residues. The V segment lost 2 bases and the J segment 6 bases; nucleotides outside the gene matches: 13. Germline CDR1 reads SGHTA; CDR2 reads FQGTGA.

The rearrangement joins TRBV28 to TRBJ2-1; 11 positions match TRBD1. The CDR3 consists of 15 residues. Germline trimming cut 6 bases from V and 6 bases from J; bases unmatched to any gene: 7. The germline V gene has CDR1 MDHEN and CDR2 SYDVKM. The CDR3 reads CASSTGTGGFNEQFF. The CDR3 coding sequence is TGTGCCAGCAGCACCGGGACAGGGGGATTCAATGAGCAGTTCTTC.

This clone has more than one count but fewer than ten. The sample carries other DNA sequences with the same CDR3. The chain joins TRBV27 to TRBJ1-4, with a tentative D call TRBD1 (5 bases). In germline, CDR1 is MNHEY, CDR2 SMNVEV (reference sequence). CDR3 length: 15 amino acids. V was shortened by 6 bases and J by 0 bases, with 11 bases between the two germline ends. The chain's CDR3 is CASRGVGATNEKLFF. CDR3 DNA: TGTGCCAGCAGAGGGGTAGGCGCAACTAATGAAAAACTGTTTTTT.

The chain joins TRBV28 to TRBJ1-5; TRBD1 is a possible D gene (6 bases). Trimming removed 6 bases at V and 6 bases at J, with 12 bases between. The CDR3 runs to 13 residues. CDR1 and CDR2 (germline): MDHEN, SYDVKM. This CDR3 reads CASRQQGFQPQHF. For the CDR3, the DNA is TGTGCCAGCAGGCAACAGGGATTTCAGCCCCAGCATTTT.

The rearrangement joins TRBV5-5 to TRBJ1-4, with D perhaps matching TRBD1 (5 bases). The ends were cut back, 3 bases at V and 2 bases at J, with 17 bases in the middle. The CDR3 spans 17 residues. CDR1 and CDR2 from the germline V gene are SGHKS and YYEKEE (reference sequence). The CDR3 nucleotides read TGTGCCAGCAGCTCCGGGACCTCTGGGGGGACTAATGAAAAACTGTTTTTT. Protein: CASSSGTSGGTNEKLFF.

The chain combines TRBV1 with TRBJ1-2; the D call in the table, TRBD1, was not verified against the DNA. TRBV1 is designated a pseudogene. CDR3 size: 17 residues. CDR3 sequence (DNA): TGCACCAGCAGCATTTTTACACCGGGACAGGGGGCGGATGGCTACACCTTC. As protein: CTSSIFTPGQGADGYTF.

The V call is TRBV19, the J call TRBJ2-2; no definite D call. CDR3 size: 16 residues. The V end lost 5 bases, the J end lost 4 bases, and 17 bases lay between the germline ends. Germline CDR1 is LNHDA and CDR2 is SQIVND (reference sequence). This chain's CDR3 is CASSRARLTSTGELFF. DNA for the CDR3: TGTGCCAGTAGTCGGGCCCGTTTAACCTCCACCGGGGAGCTGTTTTTT.

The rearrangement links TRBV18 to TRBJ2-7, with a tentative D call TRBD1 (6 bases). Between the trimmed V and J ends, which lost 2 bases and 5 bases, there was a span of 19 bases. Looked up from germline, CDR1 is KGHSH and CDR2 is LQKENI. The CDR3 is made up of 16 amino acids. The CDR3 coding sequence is TGTGCCAGCTCACCAGAAGGAGTCAGGGGCAACGACGAGCAGTACTTC. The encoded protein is CASSPEGVRGNDEQYF.